These T cell receptor beta chains were read from a single sample in a study of blood T cell repertoires in COVID-19. Here immunoSEQ multiplex PCR was the method, and the copy in TCRdb shows in-frame clones only, minus some. The profile covers about 240,000 clones, with about 86% appearing a single time and over 8% taken by the ten largest. Sequencing used peripheral blood. Receptor source: an elderly woman with acute or convalescent COVID-19. Both conserved end residues are part of each CDR3. A D gene is named only where the DNA matches it firmly. Clone sizes are given selectively: once, few, many, or a class where the clone is expanded.

v_call	clone_size	d_call	j_call	cdr3_aa	cdr3_nt
TRBV12-3/TRBV12-4	few	NA	TRBJ1-1	CASSFTANTEAFF	TGTGCCAGCAGTTTTACAGCGAACACTGAAGCTTTCTTT
TRBV4-1	once	TRBD2	TRBJ2-1	CASSQVLTSGGATEQFF	TGCGCCAGCAGCCAAGTTCTGACTAGCGGGGGGGCTACTGAGCAGTTCTTC
TRBV6-6	NA	TRBD2	TRBJ2-3	CASSIGLAGVTDTQYF	TGTGCCAGCAGTATCGGACTAGCGGGGGTGACAGATACGCAGTATTTT
TRBV3-1/TRBV3-2	NA	NA	TRBJ1-2	CASSLKTYGYTF	TGTGCCAGCAGCCTTAAAACTTATGGCTACACCTTC
TRBV6-6	NA	NA	TRBJ1-1	CASSYTFSVDTEAFF	TGTGCCAGCAGTTACACTTTTTCGGTTGATACTGAAGCTTTCTTT
TRBV7-9	NA	TRBD2	TRBJ2-1	CASSFELADLYNEQFF	TGTGCCAGCAGCTTCGAACTAGCGGACCTCTACAATGAGCAGTTCTTC
TRBV11-1	NA	NA	TRBJ2-3	CASSFSGTDTQYF	TGTGCCAGCAGCTTTTCAGGCACAGATACGCAGTATTTT
TRBV4-1	NA	TRBD2	TRBJ2-1	CASSHPGLAYNEQFF	TGCGCCAGCAGCCATCCGGGACTAGCCTACAATGAGCAGTTCTTC
TRBV2	many	TRBD2	TRBJ2-6	CASSPGRASGANVLTF	TGTGCCAGCAGCCCCGGGAGGGCCTCTGGGGCCAACGTCCTGACTTTC
TRBV2	NA	TRBD1	TRBJ2-5	CASSEDRGTARQSTQYF	TGTGCCAGCAGTGAAGACAGGGGGACAGCCAGACAGTCGACCCAGTACTTC
TRBV2	once	TRBD1	TRBJ2-1	CASSRDSSYNEQFF	TGTGCCAGCAGTCGGGACAGCTCCTACAATGAGCAGTTCTTC
TRBV7-8	once	NA	TRBJ2-7	CASSKGTSSPYYEQYF	TGTGCCAGCAGCAAAGGGACATCTAGTCCGTACTACGAGCAGTACTTC
TRBV30	NA	NA	TRBJ1-6	CAWSFGRLRNSPLHF	TGTGCCTGGAGCTTCGGAAGACTAAGAAATTCACCCCTCCACTTT
TRBV7-2	NA	TRBD1	TRBJ1-2	CASSGARGDGYTF	TGTGCCAGCAGCGGAGCCAGGGGGGATGGCTACACCTTC
TRBV5-1	NA	TRBD1	TRBJ1-1	CASSLGQGGYPNTEAFF	TGCGCCAGCAGCTTGGGGCAGGGGGGTTATCCGAACACTGAAGCTTTCTTT
TRBV2	NA	TRBD1	TRBJ2-5	CASSRTGTQETQYF	TGTGCCAGCAGTAGGACAGGGACCCAAGAGACCCAGTACTTC
TRBV28	NA	NA	TRBJ1-5	CASKALNQPQHF	TGTGCCAGCAAAGCACTTAATCAGCCCCAGCATTTT
TRBV12-3/TRBV12-4	NA	TRBD1	TRBJ2-1	CASRDSSYNEQFF	TGTGCCAGCCGGGACAGCTCCTACAATGAGCAGTTCTTC
TRBV6-5	NA	TRBD2	TRBJ2-1	CASSGNSGGAWQFF	TGTGCCAGCAGCGGTAATAGCGGGGGGGCATGGCAGTTCTTC
TRBV28	NA	TRBD2	TRBJ2-3	CASRRASGDPAQYF	TGTGCCAGCAGAAGGGCTAGCGGGGACCCGGCGCAGTATTTT
TRBV5-4	once	TRBD1	TRBJ2-5	CASSNRGQGYQETQYF	TGTGCCAGCAGCAATCGGGGACAGGGGTACCAAGAGACCCAGTACTTC
TRBV29-1	few	NA	TRBJ2-2	CSVEAGANTGELFF	TGCAGCGTTGAAGCGGGGGCGAACACCGGGGAGCTGTTTTTT
TRBV11-2	once	NA	TRBJ1-6	CASSPSTERNSPLHF	TGTGCCAGCAGCCCCTCGACAGAAAGGAATTCACCCCTCCACTTT
TRBV14	NA	NA	TRBJ1-4	CASSPPGGGRREKLFF	TGTGCCAGCAGCCCTCCCGGGGGGGGAAGGAGGGAAAAACTGTTTTTT
TRBV2	NA	NA	TRBJ1-5	CASSLGPNQPQHF	TGTGCCAGCAGTCTCGGTCCAAATCAGCCCCAGCATTTT
TRBV15	NA	TRBD1	TRBJ1-2	CATSSRDRGDYGYTF	TGTGCCACCAGCTCCCGGGACAGGGGAGACTATGGCTACACCTTC
TRBV6-6	NA	TRBD1	TRBJ2-7	CASSVGQGGYEQYF	TGTGCCAGCAGCGTGGGACAGGGAGGGTACGAGCAGTACTTC
TRBV9	once	NA	TRBJ1-6	CASSPRGGNSPLHF	TGTGCCAGCAGCCCCCGGGGGGGCAATTCACCCCTCCACTTT
TRBV28	NA	TRBD1	TRBJ1-2	CASSSSGTGEGGYTF	TGTGCCAGCAGCTCCTCGGGGACAGGGGAAGGTGGCTACACCTTC
TRBV5-1	NA	NA	TRBJ1-3	CASSLGQGQGNTIYF	TGCGCCAGCAGCTTGGGCCAAGGACAGGGAAACACCATATATTTT
TRBV28	NA	TRBD1	TRBJ1-2	CASRLAGGKSYGYTF	TGTGCCAGCAGGCTCGCAGGGGGTAAGAGCTATGGCTACACCTTC
TRBV7-6	NA	NA	TRBJ1-4	CASTSQGTANEKLFF	TGTGCCAGCACATCACAGGGCACAGCTAATGAAAAACTGTTTTTT
TRBV5-1	NA	NA	TRBJ1-5	CASSFTGRQPQHF	TGCGCCAGCAGCTTTACAGGGCGGCAGCCCCAGCATTTT
TRBV5-1	few	NA	TRBJ2-3	CASSLGRGYSTDTQYF	TGCGCCAGCAGCTTGGGCAGGGGTTATAGCACAGATACGCAGTATTTT
TRBV30	NA	NA	TRBJ1-6	CAWSVGGTSPLHF	TGTGCCTGGAGTGTGGGAGGGACTTCACCCCTCCACTTT
TRBV28	NA	NA	TRBJ1-2	CASLTSTYGYTF	TGTGCCAGCTTGACTTCTACCTATGGCTACACCTTC
TRBV2	few	NA	TRBJ1-3	CASSEARRGSSGNTIYF	TGTGCCAGCAGTGAAGCGAGAAGAGGGAGCTCTGGAAACACCATATATTTT
TRBV5-1	NA	NA	TRBJ1-5	CASSLVGGSNQPQHF	TGCGCCAGCAGCTTGGTAGGGGGAAGCAATCAGCCCCAGCATTTT
TRBV19	NA	NA	TRBJ1-5	CASSEGVNQPQHF	TGTGCCAGTAGTGAAGGGGTAAATCAGCCCCAGCATTTT
TRBV3-1/TRBV3-2	NA	TRBD1	TRBJ2-3	CAARDRFTDTQYF	TGTGCTGCCAGGGACAGGTTCACAGATACGCAGTATTTT
TRBV29-1	NA	TRBD2	TRBJ2-4	CSVDPGGGLGIQYF	TGCAGCGTTGACCCGGGCGGGGGGCTCGGCATTCAGTACTTC
TRBV5-1	NA	NA	TRBJ1-1	CASSLGLGSVGTEAFF	TGCGCCAGCAGCTTGGGATTGGGGAGTGTGGGCACTGAAGCTTTCTTT
TRBV6-5	NA	TRBD1	TRBJ2-7	CATRRTGEPYEQYF	TGTGCCACCCGCCGGACAGGGGAACCTTACGAGCAGTACTTC
TRBV5-6	NA	TRBD1	TRBJ1-5	CASSIRTGGFSNQPQHF	TGTGCCAGCAGCATAAGGACAGGGGGCTTTAGCAATCAGCCCCAGCATTTT
TRBV11-2	NA	TRBD2	TRBJ2-1	CASSLASGGYYNEQFF	TGTGCCAGCAGCTTAGCTAGCGGGGGGTACTACAATGAGCAGTTCTTC
TRBV27	NA	TRBD1	TRBJ1-2	CASRRTGGAAYGYTF	TGTGCCAGCAGGCGGACAGGGGGCGCCGCCTATGGCTACACCTTC
TRBV11-3	NA	TRBD2	TRBJ2-3	CASSLTSGTDTQYF	TGTGCCAGCAGCTTAACTAGCGGCACAGATACGCAGTATTTT
TRBV6-1	once	NA	TRBJ1-5	CASSEVRVAPSNQPQHF	TGTGCCAGCAGTGAAGTGAGGGTGGCCCCTAGCAATCAGCCCCAGCATTTT
TRBV5-1	NA	TRBD1	TRBJ1-4	CASSKDRGIRGVEKLFF	TGCGCCAGCAGCAAGGACAGGGGGATCCGCGGTGTCGAAAAACTGTTTTTT
TRBV5-1	NA	TRBD2	TRBJ2-5	CASSSGGRRETQYF	TGCGCCAGCAGCTCGGGAGGTAGGAGAGAGACCCAGTACTTC
TRBV2	NA	TRBD1	TRBJ1-5	CASSETLTGNQPQHF	TGTGCCAGCAGTGAAACCCTGACAGGGAATCAGCCCCAGCATTTT
TRBV7-3	NA	NA	TRBJ2-7	CASSPRLKVNEQYF	TGTGCCAGCAGCCCCCGACTGAAGGTAAACGAGCAGTACTTC
TRBV18	NA	NA	TRBJ1-5	CASSPGPGDQGRQPQHF	TGTGCCAGCTCACCCGGGCCAGGCGACCAGGGCAGGCAGCCCCAGCATTTT
TRBV7-2	NA	NA	TRBJ2-7	CASSPRSHRYEQYF	TGTGCCAGCAGCCCCCGGTCCCACCGCTACGAGCAGTACTTC
TRBV27	NA	NA	TRBJ1-1	CASSLWQGRDAEAFF	TGTGCCAGCAGTTTATGGCAGGGAAGGGATGCTGAAGCTTTCTTT